This T cell receptor (beta chain) came from a study of cytomegalovirus exposure and HLA in healthy donors (dated by TCRdb to between 2016 and 2019). Background for the entire study: The 666 repertoires of the first cohort and the 95 to 150 validation repertoires were produced on the same platform, according to a later analysis. High-throughput TCR immunosequencing, statistical association of individual TCRs with disease status, and machine learning were combined to predict cytomegalovirus infection status. Along with the approximately 600-subject first cohort, a separate validation cohort of about 110 different subjects was used. The study was designed to test whether signatures of past pathogen exposure could be identified by cataloging public T cell receptors. On the study overall, not on this receptor specifically: In vitro tests confirmed that a few of the cytomegalovirus-associated TCR beta chains recognize cytomegalovirus antigens. Most TCR sequences were observed very rarely across donors, whereas some public TCRs were present in many individuals. Subsequent analysis determined that TCRs grouped into clusters in the first cohort also showed a tendency toward co-occurrence across the 90 to 150 validation repertoires, and 85% to 95% of cluster scores exceeded 0. According to the authors, the approach could potentially be generalized to other disease states and immunological phenotypes. Cytomegalovirus status was reported to be diagnosed by the classifier with high specificity and sensitivity in both the original and validation cohorts. In the study, 150 to 200 TCR beta chains were listed as associated with cytomegalovirus. All 120 or so repertoires were used to score co-occurrence in the validation cohort in a later analysis, because that analysis had no HLA typing for the cohort.

The library came from the immunoSEQ multiplex PCR assay. The original pipeline was this. A statistical classification framework was developed to diagnose cytomegalovirus status using the catalog of TCR beta chain sequences. Here the immuneACCESS table is served through TCRdb, limited to in-frame sequences with V and J called. Missing clones are a known gap in these copies; in checked studies unresolved V genes cover under half, and the rest lacks a known reason. V and J calls and clone size come straight from that table; D and trimming were deduced from the DNA. The sample yields approximately 270,000 clones; around 90% were counted once. The ten largest make up 0.35% to 0.45% of the sample. In the case of this clone: It lacks a known antigen. No much larger clonotype is one base removed from it; base qualities were not supplied.

The donors were included in the validation cohort of 100 to 150 subjects, a group kept apart from the roughly 700-subject first cohort. According to the germline V gene, CDR1 reads MDHEN and CDR2 reads SYDVKM. V and J are truncated by 1 base and 2 bases respectively, leaving an intervening sequence of 14 bases. From its cysteine to its phenylalanine, the CDR3 spans 16 amino acids. CDR3 DNA only is kept here, 48 bases in frame from base 1. The sequence came from a woman aged 18-29 years in good health and CMV-seronegative. Material: PBMCs. The V and J genes are TRBV28 and TRBJ2-5, with TRBD1 tentatively as D gene (6 bases match). The CDR3 in this case is CASSLFGTPKQETQYF. The DNA sequence is as follows: TGTGCCAGCAGTTTATTTGGGACACCGAAACAAGAGACCCAGTACTTC.